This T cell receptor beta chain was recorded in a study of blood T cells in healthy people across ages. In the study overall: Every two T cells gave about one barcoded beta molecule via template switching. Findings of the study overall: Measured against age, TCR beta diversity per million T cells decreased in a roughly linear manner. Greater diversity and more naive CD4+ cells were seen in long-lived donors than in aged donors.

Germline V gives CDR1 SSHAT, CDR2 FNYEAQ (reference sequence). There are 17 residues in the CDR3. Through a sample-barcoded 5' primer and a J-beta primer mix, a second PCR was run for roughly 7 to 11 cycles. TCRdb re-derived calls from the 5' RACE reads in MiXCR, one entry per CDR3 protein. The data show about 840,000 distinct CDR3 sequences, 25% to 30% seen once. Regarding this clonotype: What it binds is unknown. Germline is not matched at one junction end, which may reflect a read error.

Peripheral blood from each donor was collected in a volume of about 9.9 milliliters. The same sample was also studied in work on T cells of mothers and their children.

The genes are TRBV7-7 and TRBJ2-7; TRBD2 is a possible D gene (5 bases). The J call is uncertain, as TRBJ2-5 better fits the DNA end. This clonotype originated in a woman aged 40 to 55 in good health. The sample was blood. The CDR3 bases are TGTGCTAGCAGCTTAGGTTCGGGGTTCGGAACTCGCGGGACCCAGTACTTC. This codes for CASSLGSGFGTRGTQYF.